These 10 T cell receptor beta chains were sequenced from one sample in a study of T cells after yellow fever vaccination. TCRdb reprocessed the 5' RACE reads via MiXCR and lists one record per CDR3 protein. The sample includes 250,000 to 400,000 distinct CDR3 sequences, 3.5% to 5% of them seen just once. The sample in question was PBMCs, obtained 15 days after the yellow fever booster vaccination. These receptor sequences come from a man between 18 and 29 years old who received the YFV17D yellow fever vaccine.

This clonotype was seen many times. V gene TRBV7-2 combines with J gene TRBJ1-6; TRBD1 matches 9 bases. The CDR3 spans 17 residues. Germline V gene sequence: CDR1 SGHTA, CDR2 FQGNSA. V shed 0 bases, J shed 7 bases, and the junction held 7 bases outside the gene matches. The CDR3 loop is CASSLALRTGDNSPLHF. The CDR3 DNA follows: TGTGCCAGCAGCTTAGCGCTGCGGACAGGGGACAATTCACCCCTCCACTTT.

This clonotype was counted many times. The genes are TRBV7-2 and TRBJ2-1; the match to TRBD2 covers 14 bases. The CDR3 is made up of 15 amino acids. The V gene end was trimmed by 5 bases and the J gene end by 9 bases; junction bases not matched to a gene: 6. Germline CDR1 SGHTA, CDR2 FQGNSA. In DNA form, the CDR3 reads TGTGCCAGCAGCCCGGGACTAGCGGGGGAAGGTGAGCAGTTCTTC. Translating it yields CASSPGLAGEGEQFF.

This clonotype showed up many times. The V gene is TRBV30, the J gene TRBJ2-5; TRBD2 might be the D (6 bases). Germline values: CDR1 GTSNPN, CDR2 SVGIG (reference sequence). The CDR3 runs 14 residues. The V end was cut by 3 bases, the J end by 5 bases, with 16 bases between. CDR3 bases: TGTGCCTGGAGACCCATACTAGCTCGGGAGACCCAGTACTTC. It translates to CAWRPILARETQYF.

There are a few counts of this clonotype. The chain combines TRBV24-1 with TRBJ1-5; maybe TRBD1 (5 bases). The ends were cut back, 5 bases at V and 7 bases at J, with 14 bases in the middle. The CDR3 length is 14 residues. From germline, CDR1 is KGHDR and CDR2 SFDVKD. The CDR3: CATSARLSGQPQHF. As DNA, the CDR3 is TGTGCCACCAGTGCCCGCTTGTCAGGGCAGCCCCAGCATTTT.

This sequence joins TRBV12-3 or TRBV12-4 and TRBJ2-7; the D gene is possibly TRBD1 (6 bases). The CDR3 runs to 12 residues. The V end was cut by 3 bases, the J end by 6 bases, with 9 bases between. The CDR3 reads CASSFQGSEQYF. CDR3 DNA: TGTGCCAGCAGTTTCCAGGGGTCCGAGCAGTACTTC.

This clonotype was observed many times. V is TRBV5-1 and J is TRBJ2-7, with 10 bases aligning to TRBD1. The V and J ends lost 3 bases and 5 bases, in that order; junction bases with no gene match: 2. The CDR3 contains 13 residues. Germline CDR1 SGHRS, CDR2 YFSETQ. The CDR3 region is CASSSTGGNEQYV. CDR3 sequence (DNA): TGCGCCAGCAGCTCGACAGGGGGCAACGAGCAGTACGTC.

This clonotype showed up many times. The gene calls are TRBV7-2 and TRBJ2-5; TRBD2 matches 9 bases. Germline lookup yields CDR1 SGHTA and CDR2 FQGNSA. The V segment lost 5 bases and the J segment 5 bases; nucleotides outside the gene matches: 6. The CDR3 totals 14 residues. CDR3 bases: TGTGCCAGCAGCCGCGGGGGGGCGGAGGAGACCCAGTACTTC. Translating it yields CASSRGGAEETQYF.

This chain connects TRBV19 to TRBJ2-7, with D possibly matching TRBD1 (6 bases). The V end was cut by 3 bases, the J end by 4 bases, with 10 bases between. Germline assignment: CDR1 LNHDA and CDR2 SQIVND (reference sequence). This CDR3 is built from 13 residues. The CDR3 sequence is CASSMGRGYEQYF. For the CDR3, the DNA is TGTGCCAGTAGTATGGGCAGGGGTTACGAGCAGTACTTC.

This clonotype was counted many times. This chain links TRBV7-2 with TRBJ1-1, with 10 bases that match TRBD1. The germline V gene encodes CDR1 SGHTA and CDR2 FQGNSA. V shed 5 bases, J shed 3 bases, and the junction held 3 bases outside the gene matches. This CDR3 is 14 amino acids long. The CDR3 sequence: CASSTGQGYTEAFF. CDR3 bases: TGTGCCAGCAGCACGGGACAGGGGTACACTGAAGCTTTCTTT.

This clonotype has just a few counts. The chain carries TRBV11-2 and TRBJ2-4; tentative D call: TRBD1 (5 bases). With 1 base removed from V and 6 bases from J, the gap between germline ends came to 13 bases. The germline V gene has CDR1 SGHAT and CDR2 FQNNGV. This CDR3 comprises 15 residues. The CDR3 bases are TGTGCCAGCAGCTTAGTAGGCAGGGCCGGAAACATTCAGTACTTC. This translates into CASSLVGRAGNIQYF.